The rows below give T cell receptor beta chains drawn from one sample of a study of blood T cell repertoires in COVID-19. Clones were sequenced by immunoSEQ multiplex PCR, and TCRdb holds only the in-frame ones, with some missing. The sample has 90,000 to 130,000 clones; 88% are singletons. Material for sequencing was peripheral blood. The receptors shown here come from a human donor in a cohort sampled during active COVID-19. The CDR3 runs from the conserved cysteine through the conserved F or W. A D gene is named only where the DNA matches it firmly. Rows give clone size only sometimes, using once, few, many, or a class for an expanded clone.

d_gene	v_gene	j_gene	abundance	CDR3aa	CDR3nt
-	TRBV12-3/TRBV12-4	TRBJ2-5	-	CASSPRGGETQYF	TGTGCCAGCAGTCCCAGGGGAGGGGAGACCCAGTACTTC
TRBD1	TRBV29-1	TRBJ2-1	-	CSVDGMTGPHYNEQFF	TGCAGCGTTGATGGTATGACAGGGCCCCACTACAATGAGCAGTTCTTC
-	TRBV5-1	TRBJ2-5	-	CASSTWGESRETQYF	TGCGCCAGCAGCACCTGGGGGGAGTCACGGGAGACCCAGTACTTC
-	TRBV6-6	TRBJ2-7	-	CASSYSGGDPYEQYF	TGTGCCAGCAGTTACTCTGGCGGGGACCCCTACGAGCAGTACTTC
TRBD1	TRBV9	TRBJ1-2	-	CASSVGQGPYGYTF	TGTGCCAGCAGCGTAGGACAGGGCCCCTATGGCTACACCTTC
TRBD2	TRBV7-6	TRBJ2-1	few	CASSANGRAYNEQFF	TGTGCCAGCAGCGCGAACGGGAGGGCGTACAATGAGCAGTTCTTC
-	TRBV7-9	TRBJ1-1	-	CASSLGGFGEAFF	TGTGCCAGCAGCTTAGGGGGCTTCGGTGAAGCTTTCTTT
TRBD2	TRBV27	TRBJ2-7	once	CASSRVSSGDYSYEQYF	TGTGCCAGCAGTAGGGTCTCTAGCGGGGACTACTCCTACGAGCAGTACTTC
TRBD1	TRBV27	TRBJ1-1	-	CASSWDRNTEAFF	TGTGCCAGCAGTTGGGACAGGAACACTGAAGCTTTCTTT
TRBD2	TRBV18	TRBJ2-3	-	CASSTRTSGIGDTQYF	TGTGCCAGCTCAACACGGACTAGCGGGATAGGGGATACGCAGTATTTT
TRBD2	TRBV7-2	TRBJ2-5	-	CASSLAGTSGETQYF	TGTGCCAGCAGCTTAGCCGGGACTAGCGGAGAGACCCAGTACTTC
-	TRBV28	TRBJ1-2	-	CASGINYGYTF	TGTGCCAGCGGCATAAACTATGGCTACACCTTC
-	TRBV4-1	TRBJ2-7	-	CASSQDFPGAIEQYF	TGCGCCAGCAGCCAAGACTTTCCAGGGGCTATCGAGCAGTACTTC
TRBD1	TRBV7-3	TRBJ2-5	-	CASSKGQGAGETQYF	TGTGCCAGCAGCAAGGGACAGGGGGCCGGGGAGACCCAGTACTTC
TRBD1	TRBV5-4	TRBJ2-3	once	CASSSRQGRTDTQYF	TGTGCCAGCAGCTCAAGACAGGGGCGCACAGATACGCAGTATTTT
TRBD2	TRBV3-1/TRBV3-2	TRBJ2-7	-	CASQGGLADAYEQYF	TGTGCCAGTCAAGGCGGACTAGCGGACGCCTACGAGCAGTACTTC
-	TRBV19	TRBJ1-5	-	CASSIVHSDVNQPQHF	TGTGCCAGTAGTATAGTCCACTCCGATGTAAATCAGCCCCAGCATTTT
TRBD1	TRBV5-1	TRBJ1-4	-	CASSLGDSVGEKLFF	TGCGCCAGCAGCTTGGGGGACAGCGTAGGGGAAAAACTGTTTTTT
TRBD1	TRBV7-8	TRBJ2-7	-	CASSGRDRGNEQYF	TGTGCCAGCAGCGGGAGGGACAGGGGGAACGAGCAGTACTTC
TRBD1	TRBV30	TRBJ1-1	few	CALIPGTGYTEAFF	TGTGCCTTGATACCCGGGACAGGGTACACTGAAGCTTTCTTT
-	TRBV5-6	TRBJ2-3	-	CASSTGNTDTQYF	TGTGCCAGCAGCACAGGTAACACAGATACGCAGTATTTT
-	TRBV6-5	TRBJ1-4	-	CASSRGNEKLFF	TGTGCCAGCAGTAGGGGTAATGAAAAACTGTTTTTT
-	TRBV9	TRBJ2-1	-	CASSSDYNEQFF	TGTGCCAGCAGCTCAGACTACAATGAGCAGTTCTTC
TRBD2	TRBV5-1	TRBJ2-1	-	CASSLAGTSESSYNEQFF	TGCGCCAGCAGCTTGGCCGGGACTAGCGAGAGCTCCTACAATGAGCAGTTCTTC
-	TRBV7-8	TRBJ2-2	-	CASSLAWGAGELFF	TGTGCCAGCAGCTTAGCGTGGGGAGCCGGGGAGCTGTTTTTT
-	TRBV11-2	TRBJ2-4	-	CASSLDPQGREDIQYF	TGTGCCAGCAGCTTAGATCCTCAGGGGAGGGAGGACATTCAGTACTTC
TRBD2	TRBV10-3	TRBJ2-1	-	CAISERAPSGIFNEQFF	TGTGCCATCAGTGAGAGAGCTCCTAGCGGGATCTTCAATGAGCAGTTCTTC
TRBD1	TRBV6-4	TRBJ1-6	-	CASPDRVNSPLHF	TGTGCCAGCCCCGACAGGGTAAATTCACCCCTCCACTTT
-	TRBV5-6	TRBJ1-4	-	CASSLVQVGNEKLFF	TGTGCCAGCAGCTTGGTACAGGTCGGAAATGAAAAACTGTTTTTT
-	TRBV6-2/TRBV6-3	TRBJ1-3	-	CASSYSQSGFRNTIYF	TGTGCCAGCAGTTACTCTCAGTCGGGATTTCGGAATACCATATATTTT
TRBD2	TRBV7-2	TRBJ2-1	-	CASRVTGTTSYNEQFF	TGTGCCAGCAGGGTAACCGGGACTACCTCCTACAATGAGCAGTTCTTC
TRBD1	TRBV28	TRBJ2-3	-	CATLRQGSGTDTQYF	TGTGCCACCCTCCGACAGGGCTCGGGCACAGATACGCAGTATTTT
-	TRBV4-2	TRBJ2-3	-	CASSQDLGREPTDTQYF	TGTGCCAGCAGCCAAGATCTTGGCCGGGAACCCACAGATACGCAGTATTTT
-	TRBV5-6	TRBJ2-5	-	CASSEGLQETQYF	TGTGCCAGCAGCGAGGGACTCCAAGAAACCCAGTACTTC